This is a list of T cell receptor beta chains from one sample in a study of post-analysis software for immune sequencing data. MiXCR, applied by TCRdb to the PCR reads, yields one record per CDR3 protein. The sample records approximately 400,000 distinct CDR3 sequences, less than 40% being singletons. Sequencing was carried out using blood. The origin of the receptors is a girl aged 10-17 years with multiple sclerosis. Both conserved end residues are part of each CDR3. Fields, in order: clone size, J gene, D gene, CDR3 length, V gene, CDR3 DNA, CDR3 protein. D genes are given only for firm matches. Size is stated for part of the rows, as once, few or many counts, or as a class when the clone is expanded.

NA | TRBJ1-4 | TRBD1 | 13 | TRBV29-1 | TGCAGCGTTTCGGGACAGGGGCATGAAAAACTGTTTTTT | CSVSGQGHEKLFF
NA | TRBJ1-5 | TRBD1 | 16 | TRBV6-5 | TGTGCCAGCAGTACTAATTGGGGACAGAACAATCAGCCCCAGCATTTT | CASSTNWGQNNQPQHF
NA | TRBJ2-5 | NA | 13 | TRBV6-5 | TGTGCCAGTGCCCTTGGGTCCCGCGAGACCCAGTACTTC | CASALGSRETQYF
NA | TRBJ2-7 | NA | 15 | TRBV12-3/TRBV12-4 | TGTGCCAGCAGCAGGGCCAGGGCGAACTCCTACGAGCAGTACTTC | CASSRARANSYEQYF
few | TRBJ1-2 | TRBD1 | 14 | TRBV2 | TGTGCCAGCAGCCAGACAGGGGACGGCTATGGCTACACCTTC | CASSQTGDGYGYTF
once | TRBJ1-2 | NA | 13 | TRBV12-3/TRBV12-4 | TGTGCCAGCACCTTAAGCGGGGCTAGTGGCTACACCTTC | CASTLSGASGYTF
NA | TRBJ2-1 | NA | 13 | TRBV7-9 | TGTGCCAGCAGCGTAGCACAGAACAATGAGCAGTTCTTC | CASSVAQNNEQFF
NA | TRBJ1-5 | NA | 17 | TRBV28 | TGTGCCAGCAGTTTAGACGCGGGCAGGGTGGCTAATCAGCCCCAGCATTTT | CASSLDAGRVANQPQHF
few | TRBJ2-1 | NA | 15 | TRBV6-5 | TGTGCCAGCAGTAAGGGGGTCTTACTATACAATGAGCAGTTCTTC | CASSKGVLLYNEQFF
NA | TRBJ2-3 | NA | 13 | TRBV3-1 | TGTGCCAGCAGCCAAGGAATCGTAAATACGCAGTATTTT | CASSQGIVNTQYF
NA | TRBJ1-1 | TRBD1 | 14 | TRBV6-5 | TGTGCCAGCAGTAAGGACAGGGGGAACACTGAAGCTTTCTTT | CASSKDRGNTEAFF
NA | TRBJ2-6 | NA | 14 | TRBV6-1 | TGTGCCAGTATTGGGAGCTCTGGGGCCAACGTCCTGACTTTC | CASIGSSGANVLTF
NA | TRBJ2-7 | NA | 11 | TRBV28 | TGTGCCAGCGGTACGGGGTACGAGCAGTACTTC | CASGTGYEQYF
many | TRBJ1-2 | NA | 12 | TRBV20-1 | TGCAGTGCTAGGGGGACTAACTATGGCTACACCTTC | CSARGTNYGYTF
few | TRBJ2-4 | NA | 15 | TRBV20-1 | TGCAGTGCTAGAGAAGACAGAGTAGCCAAAAACATTCAGTACTTC | CSAREDRVAKNIQYF
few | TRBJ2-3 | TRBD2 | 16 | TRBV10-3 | TGTGCCGTCGGACTAGCGGGGGCTACTAGCACAGATACGCAGTATTTT | CAVGLAGATSTDTQYF
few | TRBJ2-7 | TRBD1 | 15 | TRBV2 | TGTGCCAGCAGTGACAGGGGGCCCATCTCCTACGAGCAGTACTTC | CASSDRGPISYEQYF
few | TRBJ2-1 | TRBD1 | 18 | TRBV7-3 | TGTGCCAGCAGCTTAGGGACAGGGGGGATCTTCTCCTACAATGAGCAGTTCTTC | CASSLGTGGIFSYNEQFF
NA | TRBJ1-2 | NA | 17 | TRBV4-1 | TGCGCCAGCAGCCAAGCCAAATACACGTGGGACAACTATGGCTACACCTTC | CASSQAKYTWDNYGYTF
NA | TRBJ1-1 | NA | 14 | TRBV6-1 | TGTGCCAGCAGTGTTAGGGGTTCCGACACTGAAGCTTTCTTT | CASSVRGSDTEAFF
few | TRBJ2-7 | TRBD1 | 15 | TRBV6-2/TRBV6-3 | TGTGCCAGCAGTTCAGCCGGGACAGGGACCTACGAGCAGTACTTC | CASSSAGTGTYEQYF
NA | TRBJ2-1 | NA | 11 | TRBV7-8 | TGTGCCAGCAGCCAACAGTCAACCCAGTTCTTC | CASSQQSTQFF
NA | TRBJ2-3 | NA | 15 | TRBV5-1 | TGCGCCAGCAGCCGAGGGGATACTAGCACAGATACGCAGTATTTT | CASSRGDTSTDTQYF
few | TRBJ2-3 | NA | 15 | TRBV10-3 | TGTGCCATCAGTGAGTTCGGCGGGGGCACAGATACGCAGTATTTT | CAISEFGGGTDTQYF
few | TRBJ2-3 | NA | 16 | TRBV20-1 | TGCAGTGCTGGCTCCCGAGCGGGTCTCCACACAGATACGCAGTATTTT | CSAGSRAGLHTDTQYF
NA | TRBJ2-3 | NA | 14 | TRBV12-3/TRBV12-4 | TGTGCCAGCAGTTTAGTGGGGGTGGCAGATGCGCAGTATTTT | CASSLVGVADAQYF
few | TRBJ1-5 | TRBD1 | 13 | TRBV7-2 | TGTGCCAGCAGCCCGGGACAGTTTCAGCCCCAGCATTTT | CASSPGQFQPQHF
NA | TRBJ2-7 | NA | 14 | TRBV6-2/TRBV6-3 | TGTGCCAGCAGCTACCGGTTAGGCTCCTACGAGCAGTACTTC | CASSYRLGSYEQYF
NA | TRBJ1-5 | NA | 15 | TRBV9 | TGTGCCAGCAGCCTGGGACATACACCGAATCAGCCCCAGCATTTT | CASSLGHTPNQPQHF
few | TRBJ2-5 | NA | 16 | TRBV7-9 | TGTGCCAGCAGCTTGGAGGGGGCCCATTCTCAAGAGACCCAGTACTTC | CASSLEGAHSQETQYF
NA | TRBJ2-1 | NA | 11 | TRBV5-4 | TGTGCCAGCAGCTTAAACAATGATCAGTTCTTC | CASSLNNDQFF
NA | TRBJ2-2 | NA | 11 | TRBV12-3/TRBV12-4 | TGTGCCAGCACCGTCACCGGGGAGCTGTTTTTT | CASTVTGELFF
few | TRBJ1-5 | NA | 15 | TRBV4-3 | TGCGCCAGCAGCCAAGAGCGGTGGGGTGGTCAGCCCCAGCATTTT | CASSQERWGGQPQHF
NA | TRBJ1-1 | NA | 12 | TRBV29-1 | TGCAGCGTTGAGTGGGGAAACACTGAAGCTTTCTTT | CSVEWGNTEAFF
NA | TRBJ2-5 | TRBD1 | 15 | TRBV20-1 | TGCAGTGCTAGCCCCGGGACAGGAAGTCGAGAGACCCAGTACTTC | CSASPGTGSRETQYF
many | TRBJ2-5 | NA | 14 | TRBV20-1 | TGCAGTGCTAGCGACCAGGGTAGTAGAGAGACCCAGTACTTC | CSASDQGSRETQYF
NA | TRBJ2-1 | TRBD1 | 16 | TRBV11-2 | TGTGCCAGCAGCTTAGTCCCGGACAGGGGGGACAATGAGCAGTTCTTC | CASSLVPDRGDNEQFF
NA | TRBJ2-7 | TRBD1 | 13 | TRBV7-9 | TGTGCCAGCACCTGGGACAGCTACTACGAGCAGTACTTC | CASTWDSYYEQYF
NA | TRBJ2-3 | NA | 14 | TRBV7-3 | TGTGCCAGCAGCCGCTTCTCCGTGGTGGATACGCAGTATTTT | CASSRFSVVDTQYF
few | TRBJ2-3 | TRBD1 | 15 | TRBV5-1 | TGCGCCAGCAGCTCCGACAGGGTAGTCACAGATACGCAGTATTTT | CASSSDRVVTDTQYF
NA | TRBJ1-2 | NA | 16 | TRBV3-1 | TGTGCCAGCAGCCAAAACGACAAAGGGTTAGACTATGGCTACACCTTC | CASSQNDKGLDYGYTF
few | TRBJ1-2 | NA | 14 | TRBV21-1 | TGTGCCAGCAGCAACCGGGACAGTCACTATGGCTACACCTTC | CASSNRDSHYGYTF
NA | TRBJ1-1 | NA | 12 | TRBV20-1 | TGCAGTGCTGGGAAGGCGAACACTGAAGCTTTCTTT | CSAGKANTEAFF